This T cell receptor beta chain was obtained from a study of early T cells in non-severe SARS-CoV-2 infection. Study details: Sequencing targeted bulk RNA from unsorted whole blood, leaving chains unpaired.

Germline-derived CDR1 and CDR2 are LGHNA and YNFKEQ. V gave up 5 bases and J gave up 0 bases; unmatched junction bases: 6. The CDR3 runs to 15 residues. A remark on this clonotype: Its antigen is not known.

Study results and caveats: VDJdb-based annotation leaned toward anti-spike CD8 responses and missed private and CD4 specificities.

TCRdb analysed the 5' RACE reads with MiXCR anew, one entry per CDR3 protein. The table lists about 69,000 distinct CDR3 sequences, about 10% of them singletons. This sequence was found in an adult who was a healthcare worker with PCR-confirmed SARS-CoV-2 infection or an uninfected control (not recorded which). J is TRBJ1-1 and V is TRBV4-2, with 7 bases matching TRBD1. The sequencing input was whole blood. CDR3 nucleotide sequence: TGTGCCAGCAGCTCGAGACAGGGCTTGAACACTGAAGCTTTCTTT. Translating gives CASSSRQGLNTEAFF.